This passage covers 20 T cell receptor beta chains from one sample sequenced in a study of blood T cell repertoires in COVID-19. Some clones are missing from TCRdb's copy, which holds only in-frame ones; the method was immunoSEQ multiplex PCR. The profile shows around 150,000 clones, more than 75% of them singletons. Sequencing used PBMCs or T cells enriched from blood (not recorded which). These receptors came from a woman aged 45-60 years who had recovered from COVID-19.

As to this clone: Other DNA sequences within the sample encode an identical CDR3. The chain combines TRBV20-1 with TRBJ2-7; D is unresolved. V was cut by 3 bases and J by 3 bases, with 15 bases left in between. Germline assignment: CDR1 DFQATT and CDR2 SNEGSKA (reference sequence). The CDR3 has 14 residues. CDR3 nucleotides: TGCAGTGCTAGTCCGAGAGAGAGATACTACGAGCAGTACTTC. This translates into CSASPRERYYEQYF.

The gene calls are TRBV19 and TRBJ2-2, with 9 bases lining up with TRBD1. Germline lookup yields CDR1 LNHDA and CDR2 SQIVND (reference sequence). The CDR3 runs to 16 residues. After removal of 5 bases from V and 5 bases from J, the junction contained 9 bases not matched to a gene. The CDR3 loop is CASSLGTDRGTGELFF. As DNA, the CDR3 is TGTGCCAGTAGTTTGGGGACAGACAGGGGGACCGGGGAGCTGTTTTTT.

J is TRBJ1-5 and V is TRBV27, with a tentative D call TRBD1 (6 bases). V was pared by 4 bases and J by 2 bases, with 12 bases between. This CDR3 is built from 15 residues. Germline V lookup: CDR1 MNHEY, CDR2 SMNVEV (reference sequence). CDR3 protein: CASSSAGQRNQPQHF. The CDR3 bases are TGTGCCAGCAGTTCTGCCGGACAGCGCAATCAGCCCCAGCATTTT.

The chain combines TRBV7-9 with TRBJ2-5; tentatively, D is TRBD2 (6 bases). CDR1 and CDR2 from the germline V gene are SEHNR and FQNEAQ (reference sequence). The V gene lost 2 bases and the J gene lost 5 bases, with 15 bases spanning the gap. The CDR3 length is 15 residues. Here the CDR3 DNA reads TGTGCCAGCAGCTTACAGCGACTAGAGGCGGAGACCCAGTACTTC. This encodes CASSLQRLEAETQYF.

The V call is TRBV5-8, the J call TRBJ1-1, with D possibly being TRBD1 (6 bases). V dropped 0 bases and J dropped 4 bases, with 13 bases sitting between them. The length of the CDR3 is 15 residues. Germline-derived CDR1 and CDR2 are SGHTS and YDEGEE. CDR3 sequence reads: CASSLAPRTVTEAFF. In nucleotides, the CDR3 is TGTGCCAGCAGCTTGGCCCCCCGGACAGTCACTGAAGCTTTCTTT.

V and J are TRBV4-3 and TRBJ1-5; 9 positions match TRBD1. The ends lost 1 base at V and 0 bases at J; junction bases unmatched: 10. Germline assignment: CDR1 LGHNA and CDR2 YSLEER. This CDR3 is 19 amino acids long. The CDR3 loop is CASSQVEGTGGYSNQPQHF. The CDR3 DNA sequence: TGCGCCAGCAGCCAAGTGGAGGGAACAGGGGGCTATAGCAATCAGCCCCAGCATTTT.

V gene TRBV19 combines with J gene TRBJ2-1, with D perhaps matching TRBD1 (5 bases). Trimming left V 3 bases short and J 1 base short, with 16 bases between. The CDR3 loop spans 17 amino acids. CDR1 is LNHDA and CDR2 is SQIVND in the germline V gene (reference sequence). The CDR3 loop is CASSIPWIGESYNEQFF. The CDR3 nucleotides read TGTGCCAGTAGTATCCCGTGGATAGGGGAATCCTACAATGAGCAGTTCTTC.

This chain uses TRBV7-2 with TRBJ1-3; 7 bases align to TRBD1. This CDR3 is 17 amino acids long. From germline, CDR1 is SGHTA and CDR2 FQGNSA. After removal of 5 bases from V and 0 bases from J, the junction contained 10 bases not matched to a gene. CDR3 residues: CASSPLTGPISGNTIYF. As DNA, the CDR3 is TGTGCCAGCAGCCCGTTGACAGGGCCCATCTCTGGAAACACCATATATTTT. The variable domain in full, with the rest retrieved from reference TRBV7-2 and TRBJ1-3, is GAGVSQSPSNKVTEKGKDVELRCDPISGHTALYWYRQSLGQGLEFLIYFQGNSAPDKSGLPSDRFSAERTGGSVSTLTIQRTQQEDSAVYLCASSPLTGPISGNTIYFGEGSWLTVV.

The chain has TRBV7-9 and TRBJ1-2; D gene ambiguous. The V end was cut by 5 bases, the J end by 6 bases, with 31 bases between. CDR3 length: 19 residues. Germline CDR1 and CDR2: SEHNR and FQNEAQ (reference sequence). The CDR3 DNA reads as TGTGCCAGCAGCCTAGGAACCCTAAAGGACGGGAGCTTCCGAGATGGCTACACCTTC. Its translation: CASSLGTLKDGSFRDGYTF.

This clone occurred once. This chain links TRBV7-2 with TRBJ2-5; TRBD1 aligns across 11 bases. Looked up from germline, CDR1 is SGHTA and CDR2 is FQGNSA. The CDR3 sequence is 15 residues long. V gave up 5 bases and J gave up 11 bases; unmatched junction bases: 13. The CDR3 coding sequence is TGTGCCAGCAGCAGCTACGGGACAGGGGGTAGGAGGCAGTACTTC. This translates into CASSSYGTGGRRQYF.

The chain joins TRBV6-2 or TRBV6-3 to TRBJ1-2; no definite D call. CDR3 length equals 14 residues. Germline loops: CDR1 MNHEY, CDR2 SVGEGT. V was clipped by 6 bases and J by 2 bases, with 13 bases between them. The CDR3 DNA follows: TGTGCCAGCAGCCCCTGGGCGCCCAACTATGGCTACACCTTC. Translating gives CASSPWAPNYGYTF.

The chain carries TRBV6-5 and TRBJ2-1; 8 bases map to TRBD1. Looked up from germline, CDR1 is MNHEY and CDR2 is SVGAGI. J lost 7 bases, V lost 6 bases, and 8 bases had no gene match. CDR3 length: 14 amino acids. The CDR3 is CASRRQGTGNEQFF. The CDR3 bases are TGTGCCAGCAGACGACAGGGGACGGGAAATGAGCAGTTCTTC.

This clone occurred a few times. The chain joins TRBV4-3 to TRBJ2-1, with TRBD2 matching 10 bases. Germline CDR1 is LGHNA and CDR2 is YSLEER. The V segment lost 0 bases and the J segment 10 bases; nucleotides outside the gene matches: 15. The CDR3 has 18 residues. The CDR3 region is CASSQDFGLSGGPGEQFF. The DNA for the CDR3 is TGCGCCAGCAGCCAAGATTTTGGGCTTAGCGGGGGGCCGGGGGAGCAGTTCTTC.

The CDR3 DNA is TGTGCCAGCAGCCACGACGGACAGGGGAAAAGGACAGGGACCTACGAGCAGTACTTC. Encoded protein: CASSHDGQGKRTGTYEQYF. The chain has TRBV9 and TRBJ2-7, with 9 positions matching TRBD1. Germline V gene lookup returns CDR1 SGDLS and CDR2 YYNGEE. The CDR3 runs to 19 residues. The V gene end was trimmed by 4 bases and the J gene end by 2 bases; junction bases not matched to a gene: 19.

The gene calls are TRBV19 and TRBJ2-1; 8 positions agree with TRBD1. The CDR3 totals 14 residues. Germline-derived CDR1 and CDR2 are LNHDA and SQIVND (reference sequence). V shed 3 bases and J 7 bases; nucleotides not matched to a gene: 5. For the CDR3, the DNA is TGTGCCAGTAGTATGAGGGACAGGCCGAATGAGCAGTTCTTC. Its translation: CASSMRDRPNEQFF.

CDR3 residues: CASSPTRQGDNYGYTF. The CDR3 DNA is TGTGCCAGCTCACCGACTCGACAGGGGGATAACTATGGCTACACCTTC. The chain carries TRBV18 and TRBJ1-2; 9 bases align to TRBD1. CDR3 length: 16 residues. The V gene's germline CDR1 is KGHSH and CDR2 LQKENI. V lost 3 bases, J lost 1 base, and 6 bases stayed unmatched.

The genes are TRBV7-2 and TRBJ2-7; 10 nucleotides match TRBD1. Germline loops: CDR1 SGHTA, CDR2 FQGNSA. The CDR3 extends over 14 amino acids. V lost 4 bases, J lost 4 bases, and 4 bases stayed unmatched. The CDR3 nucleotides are TGTGCCAGCAGCTCTTGGGACAGGGGATACGAGCAGTACTTC. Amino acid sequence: CASSSWDRGYEQYF.

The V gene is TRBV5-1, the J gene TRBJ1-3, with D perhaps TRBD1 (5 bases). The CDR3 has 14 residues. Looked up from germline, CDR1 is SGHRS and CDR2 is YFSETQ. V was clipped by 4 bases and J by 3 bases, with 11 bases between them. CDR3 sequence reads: CASSLGTHGNTIYF. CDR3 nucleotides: TGCGCCAGCAGCCTAGGGACTCATGGAAACACCATATATTTT.

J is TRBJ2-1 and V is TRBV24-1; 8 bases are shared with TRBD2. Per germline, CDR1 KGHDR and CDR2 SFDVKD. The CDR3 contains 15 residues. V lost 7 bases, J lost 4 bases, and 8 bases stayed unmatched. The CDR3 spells CATSEGAGVYNEQFF. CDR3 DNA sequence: TGTGCCACCAGCGAGGGAGCGGGGGTGTACAATGAGCAGTTCTTC.

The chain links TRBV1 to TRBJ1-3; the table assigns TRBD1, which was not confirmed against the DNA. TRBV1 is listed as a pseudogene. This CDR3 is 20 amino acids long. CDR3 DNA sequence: TGCACCAGCAGCCTTCCCGACCGGTCAGGGGGTTACTTCTCTGGAAACACCATATATTTT. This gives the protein CTSSLPDRSGGYFSGNTIYF.